This T cell receptor beta chain derives from a study of T cell responses to AZD1222 COVID-19 vaccine. Trimming left V 6 bases short and J 8 bases short, with 23 bases between. The germline gives CDR1 MDHEN, CDR2 SYDVKM. CDR3 size: 17 residues. TCRdb's copy holds only in-frame clones and misses some; the assay was immunoSEQ multiplex PCR. Among roughly 150,000 clones, 85% to 95% were seen once, and the ten largest hold roughly 2.3%. V usage is TRBV28 and J usage is TRBJ1-6; D might be TRBD1 (5 bases). The source was peripheral blood, collected on day 0 of AZD1222 vaccination. The TCR originated in an adult in good health. This CDR3 reads CASSLTSGGLGDSPLHF. In DNA form, the CDR3 reads TGTGCCAGCAGCTTAACCTCTGGAGGGCTGGGGGATTCACCCCTCCACTTT.